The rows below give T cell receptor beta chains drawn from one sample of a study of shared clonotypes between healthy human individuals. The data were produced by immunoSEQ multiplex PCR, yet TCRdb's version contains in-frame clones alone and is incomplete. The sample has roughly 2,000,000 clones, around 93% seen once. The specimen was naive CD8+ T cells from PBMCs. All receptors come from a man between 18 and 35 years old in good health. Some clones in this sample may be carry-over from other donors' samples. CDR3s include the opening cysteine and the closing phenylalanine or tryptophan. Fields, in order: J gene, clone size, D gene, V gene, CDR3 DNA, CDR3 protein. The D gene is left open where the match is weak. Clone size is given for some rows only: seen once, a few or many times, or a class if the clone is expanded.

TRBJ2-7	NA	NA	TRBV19	TGTGCCAGTAGTATCCGGACGGAATACTCCTACGAGCAGTACTTC	CASSIRTEYSYEQYF
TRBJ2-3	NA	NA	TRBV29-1	TGCAGCGTTGCAGGAGAAGTAACAGATACGCAGTATTTT	CSVAGEVTDTQYF
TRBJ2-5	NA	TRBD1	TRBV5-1	TGCGCCAGCAGCTTGGCCGGGGGACAGGGGAAGACCCAGTACTTC	CASSLAGGQGKTQYF
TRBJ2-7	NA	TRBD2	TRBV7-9	TGTGCCAGCAGCCAAGATCCTAGCGGGAGTTCGGGCGAGCAGTACTTC	CASSQDPSGSSGEQYF
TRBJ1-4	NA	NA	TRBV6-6	TGTGCCACGGTGGTCGGAGAAAAACTGTTTTTT	CATVVGEKLFF
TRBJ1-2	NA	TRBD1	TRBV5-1	TGCGCCAGCAGCTTGTGGGACAGGGTCTATGGCTACACCTTC	CASSLWDRVYGYTF
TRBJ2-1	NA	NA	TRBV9	TGTGCCAGCAGCGTAGCAGGTCGAAGCTCCTACAATGAGCAGTTCTTC	CASSVAGRSSYNEQFF
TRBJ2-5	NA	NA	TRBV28	TGTGCCAGCAGCGTAGGTTATCAAGAGACCCAGTACTTC	CASSVGYQETQYF
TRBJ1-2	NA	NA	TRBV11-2	TGTGCCAGCAGCTTAGTTCCCTTCCCGATGAACTATGGCTACACCTTC	CASSLVPFPMNYGYTF
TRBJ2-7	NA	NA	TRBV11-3	TGTGCCAGCAGCTTAGCGTCGGGACCTTCCTACGAGCAGTACTTC	CASSLASGPSYEQYF
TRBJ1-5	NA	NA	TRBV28	TGTGCCAGCAGAACCAACTTCGATAGCAATCAGCCCCAGCATTTT	CASRTNFDSNQPQHF
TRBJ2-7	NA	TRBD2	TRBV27	TGTGCCAGCAGTCTGATGGCGACTAGCGCCTACGAGCAGTACTTC	CASSLMATSAYEQYF
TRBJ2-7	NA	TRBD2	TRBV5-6	TGTGCCAGCAGCTTGAAGGGACTAGCGGGGGGGATAAGCTCCTACGAGCAGTACTTC	CASSLKGLAGGISSYEQYF
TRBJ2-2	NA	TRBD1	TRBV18	TGTGCCAGCTCACCGAAGGGGGCTTACACCGGGGAGCTGTTTTTT	CASSPKGAYTGELFF
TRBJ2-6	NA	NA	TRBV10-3	TGTGCCATCAGTGAACGACAGTCGAACTCTGGGGCCAACGTCCTGACTTTC	CAISERQSNSGANVLTF
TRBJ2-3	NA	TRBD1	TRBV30	TGTGCCTGGAGTGTAGGACAGGGACTAGATACGCAGTATTTT	CAWSVGQGLDTQYF
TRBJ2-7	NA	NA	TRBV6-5	TGTGCCAGCAGTTACGCAGGGGAGTCCTACGAGCAGTACTTC	CASSYAGESYEQYF
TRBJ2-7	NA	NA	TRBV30	TGTGCCTGGAGGTCCTCCTACGAGCAGTACTTC	CAWRSSYEQYF
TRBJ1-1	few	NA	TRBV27	TGTGCCAGCAGTTTAAAAGGGTGGACTGAAGCTTTCTTT	CASSLKGWTEAFF
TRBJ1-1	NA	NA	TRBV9	TGTGCCAGCAGCCTCCCGTCTGTATGGGTGAACACTGAAGCTTTCTTT	CASSLPSVWVNTEAFF
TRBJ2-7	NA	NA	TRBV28	TGTGCCAGCAGTTTCTGGGACTACGAGCAGTACTTC	CASSFWDYEQYF
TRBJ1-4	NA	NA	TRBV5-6	TGTGCCAGCAGCTTGTCGGCCTCCGAGGAAACTAATGAAAAACTGTTTTTT	CASSLSASEETNEKLFF
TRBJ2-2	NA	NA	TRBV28	TGTGCCAGCAGTTTTAATGTCTTCCCTAGTTACACCGGGGAGCTGTTTTTT	CASSFNVFPSYTGELFF
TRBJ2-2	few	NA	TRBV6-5	TGTGCCAGCACAAACACCGGGGAGCTGTTTTTT	CASTNTGELFF
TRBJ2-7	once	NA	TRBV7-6	TGTGCCAGCAGCCCAGTTCGTGGGGTGCCTGGCGAGCAGTACTTC	CASSPVRGVPGEQYF
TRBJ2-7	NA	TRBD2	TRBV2	TGTGCCAGGGGGGAGGGGCTCACCTACGAGCAGTACTTC	CARGEGLTYEQYF
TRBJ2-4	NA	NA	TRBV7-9	TGTGCCAGCAGCCCGACTAGTCTAGCCAAAAACATTCAGTACTTC	CASSPTSLAKNIQYF
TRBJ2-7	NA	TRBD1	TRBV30	TGTGCCTGGAAAGGGGCAGGGGGCATCGAGCAGTACTTC	CAWKGAGGIEQYF
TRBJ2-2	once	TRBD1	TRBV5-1	TGCGCCAGCAGCCAAAGACAGGGGGCCGGGGAGCTGTTTTTT	CASSQRQGAGELFF
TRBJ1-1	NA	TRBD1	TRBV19	TGTGCCAGTAGTATAGACAAAGGGACAGAGTTTTGGGGTAACACTGAAGCTTTCTTT	CASSIDKGTEFWGNTEAFF
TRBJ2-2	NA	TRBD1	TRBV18	TGTGCCAGCTGTTCGGACAGGGACACCGGGGAGCTGTTTTTT	CASCSDRDTGELFF
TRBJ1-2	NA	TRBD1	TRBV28	TGTGCCAGCAGTACCACAGGGGACGGCTACACCTTC	CASSTTGDGYTF
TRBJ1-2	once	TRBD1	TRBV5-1	TGCGCCAGCCGAGGGGACAGGGGCTATGGCTACACCTTC	CASRGDRGYGYTF
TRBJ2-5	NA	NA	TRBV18	TGTGCCAGCTCACCACCGGTTCCCATCCTTGAGACCCAGTACTTC	CASSPPVPILETQYF
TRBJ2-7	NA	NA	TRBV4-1	TGCGCCAGCAGCCAAGCACCGTTCGCTATCGTCGAGCAGTACTTC	CASSQAPFAIVEQYF
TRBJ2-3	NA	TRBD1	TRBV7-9	TGTGCCAGCAGCTTGGGGACAGGGCCCACAGATACGCAGTATTTT	CASSLGTGPTDTQYF
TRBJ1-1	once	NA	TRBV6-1	TGTGCCAGCAGTGAATTCACTGAAGCTTTCTTT	CASSEFTEAFF
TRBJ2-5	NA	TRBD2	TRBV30	TGTGCCTGGGGTCCCGGGACTAGCGTACAAGAGACCCAGTACTTC	CAWGPGTSVQETQYF
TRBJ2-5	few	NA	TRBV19	TGTGCCAGTAGTATCTCCGGCGGAGAGACCCAGTACTTC	CASSISGGETQYF
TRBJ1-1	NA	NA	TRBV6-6	TGTGCCAGCAGTTACGTGTTGAACACTGAAGCTTTCTTT	CASSYVLNTEAFF
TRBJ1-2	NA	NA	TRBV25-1	TGTGCCAGCAGTGTGGGGGGCGATGGCTACACCTTC	CASSVGGDGYTF
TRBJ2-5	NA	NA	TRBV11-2	TGTGCCAGCAGCCCGGCCGGGCCCATCCCGGGGGAGACCCAGTACTTC	CASSPAGPIPGETQYF
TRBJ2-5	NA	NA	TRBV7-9	TGTGCCAGCAGCTTATCTTTGGGGGAGACCCAGTACTTC	CASSLSLGETQYF
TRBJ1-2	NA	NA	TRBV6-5	TGTGCCAGCAGGGCGGCCTACCTTAACTATGGCTACACCTTC	CASRAAYLNYGYTF
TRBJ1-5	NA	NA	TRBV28	TGTGCCAGCAGTATCGTAAGGGGGGTGGGTAGCAATCAGCCCCAGCATTTT	CASSIVRGVGSNQPQHF
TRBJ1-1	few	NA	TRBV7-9	TGTGCCAGCAGTCCGACCGTAGTTGGACGGGCTTTCTTT	CASSPTVVGRAFF
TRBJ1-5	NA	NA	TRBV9	TGTGCCAGCAGCGAAGGGACGGGCAATCAGCCCCAGCATTTT	CASSEGTGNQPQHF
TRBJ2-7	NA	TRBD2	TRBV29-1	TGCAGCGTTGGGGGAGGGAGTCGCCACGAGCAGTACTTC	CSVGGGSRHEQYF
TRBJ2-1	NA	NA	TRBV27	TGTGCCAGCAGTTTATTTGGGAGCAATGAGCAGTTCTTC	CASSLFGSNEQFF
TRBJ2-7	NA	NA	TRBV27	TGTGCCAGCAGTCCGGGAGTCCTATCCTACGAGCAGTACTTC	CASSPGVLSYEQYF
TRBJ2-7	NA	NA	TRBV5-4	TGTGCCAGCAGCTGGGGACTCAGCTCCTACGAGCAGTACTTC	CASSWGLSSYEQYF
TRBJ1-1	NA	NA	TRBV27	TGTGCCAGCTCGTTAGGACGAGGCTCGGAAGCTTTCTTT	CASSLGRGSEAFF
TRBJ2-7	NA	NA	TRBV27	TGTGCCAGCAGTTCCTTCCGGGAGTCCTACGAGCAGTACTTC	CASSSFRESYEQYF
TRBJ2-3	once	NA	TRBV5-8	TGTGCCAGCAGCTTTGAAAGGGAAACAGATACGCAGTATTTT	CASSFERETDTQYF
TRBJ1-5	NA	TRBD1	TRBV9	TGTGCCAGCAGCGTCGACAGGGAGGGTCAGCCCCAGCATTTT	CASSVDREGQPQHF
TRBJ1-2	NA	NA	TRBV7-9	TGTGCCAGCAGCCCGAGCAGGGGATACGGACTTGGCTACACCTTC	CASSPSRGYGLGYTF
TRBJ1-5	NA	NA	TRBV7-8	TGTGCCAGCAGCTTAGGACAGGCGAGTCAGCCCCAGCATTTT	CASSLGQASQPQHF
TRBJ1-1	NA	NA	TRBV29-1	TGCAGCGTTTCTTACAGGACAAGGAACACTGAAGCTTTCTTT	CSVSYRTRNTEAFF
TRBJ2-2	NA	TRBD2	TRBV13	TGTGCCAGCAGCTTAGGCGGGACTAGCGGGACAGCCGGGGAGCTGTTTTTT	CASSLGGTSGTAGELFF